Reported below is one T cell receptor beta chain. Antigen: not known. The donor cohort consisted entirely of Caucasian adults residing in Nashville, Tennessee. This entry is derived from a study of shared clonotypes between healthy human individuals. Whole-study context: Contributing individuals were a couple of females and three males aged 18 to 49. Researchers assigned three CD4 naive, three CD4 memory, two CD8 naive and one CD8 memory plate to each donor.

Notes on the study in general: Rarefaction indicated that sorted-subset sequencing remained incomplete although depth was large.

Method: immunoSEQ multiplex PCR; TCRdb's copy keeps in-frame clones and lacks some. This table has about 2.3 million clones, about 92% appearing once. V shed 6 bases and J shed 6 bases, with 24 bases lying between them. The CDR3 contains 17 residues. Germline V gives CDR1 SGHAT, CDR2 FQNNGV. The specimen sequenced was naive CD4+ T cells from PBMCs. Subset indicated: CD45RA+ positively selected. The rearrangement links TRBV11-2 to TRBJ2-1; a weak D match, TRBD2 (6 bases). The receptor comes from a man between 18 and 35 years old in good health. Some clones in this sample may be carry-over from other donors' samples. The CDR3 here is CASRGVVAEDNFNEQFF. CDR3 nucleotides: TGTGCCAGCAGGGGGGTGGTAGCGGAAGACAATTTCAATGAGCAGTTCTTC.